The 16 T cell receptor beta chains presented below share a single source sample, sequenced in a study of T cells in Graves' hyperthyroidism and ophthalmopathy. There were TCR beta CDR3 regions amplified from RNA transcripts. Researchers ran a first-round RT-PCR on the TCR CDR3 using the HTBI primer set. One entry per CDR3 protein, called by TCRdb with MiXCR from the multiplex PCR reads. The sample consists of about 250,000 distinct CDR3 sequences, about 25% of them appearing once. The sample taken for sequencing was blood. The receptors were sampled from a woman aged 40 to 49 with Graves' ophthalmopathy.

At least ten counts were recorded for this clonotype. The chain's CDR3 is CASSIRENYEQYF. The CDR3 DNA reads TGTGCCAGCAGCATAAGGGAAAACTACGAGCAGTACTTC. The V call is TRBV6-5, the J call TRBJ2-7, with D uncertain. Per the germline V gene, CDR1 is MNHEY and CDR2 is SVGAGI. This CDR3 is 13 amino acids long. V was pared by 6 bases and J by 3 bases, with 12 bases between.

This clonotype has at least ten counts. The V and J genes are TRBV18 and TRBJ1-1; D call uncertain. The V end was cut by 3 bases, the J end by 7 bases, with 9 bases between. The length of the CDR3 is 12 residues. Germline lookup yields CDR1 KGHSH and CDR2 LQKENI. Written as DNA, the CDR3 is TGTGCCAGCTCACCCCGGTCGATTGAAGCTTTCTTT. Its protein is CASSPRSIEAFF.

In this sample, this clonotype turned up many times. The CDR3 region is CSVAQDLVEQYF. In DNA, the CDR3 is TGCAGCGTTGCTCAGGATCTCGTCGAGCAGTACTTC. J is TRBJ2-7 and V is TRBV29-1, with D hard to call. V lost 4 bases and J 6 bases, leaving 13 bases between the germline ends. Germline assignment: CDR1 SQVTM and CDR2 ANQGSEA. This CDR3 comprises 12 residues.

The CDR3 region is CASKEVLLLGTNTGELFF. In DNA, the CDR3 is TGTGCCAGCAAGGAAGTTCTCCTCCTGGGCACGAACACCGGGGAGCTGTTTTTT. V gene TRBV6-1 combines with J gene TRBJ2-2; D not resolved. Germline CDR1 and CDR2: MNHNS and SASEGT. The V gene lost 7 bases and the J gene lost 0 bases, with 21 bases spanning the gap. CDR3 length equals 18 residues.

This clonotype showed up many times. The chain combines TRBV20-1 with TRBJ2-7; D could derive from TRBD1 or TRBD2 (5 bases each). The V gene lost 5 bases and the J gene lost 0 bases, with 11 bases spanning the gap. The CDR3 covers 13 residues. Germline V gives CDR1 DFQATT, CDR2 SNEGSKA (reference sequence). Here the CDR3 reads CSAVTGLSYEQYF. CDR3 coding DNA: TGCAGTGCTGTTACGGGGCTCTCCTACGAGCAGTACTTC.

In this sample, this clonotype turned up many times. The CDR3 here is CSVVTELYQETQYF. The CDR3 region has the DNA TGCAGCGTTGTAACAGAACTGTACCAAGAGACCCAGTACTTC. V is TRBV29-1 and J is TRBJ2-5, with D hard to call. The CDR3 spans 14 residues. The V end lost 4 bases, the J end lost 0 bases, and 12 bases lay between the germline ends. Germline assignment: CDR1 SQVTM and CDR2 ANQGSEA. Drawing the rest from reference TRBV29-1 and TRBJ2-5, the complete variable domain is SAVISQKPSRDICQRGTSLTIQCQVDSQVTMMFWYRQQPGQSLTLIATANQGSEATYESGFVIDKFPISRPNLTFSTLTVSNMSPEDSSIYLCSVVTELYQETQYFGPGTRLLVL.

The rearrangement joins TRBV12-5 to TRBJ2-2; no firm D call. Deletions cut 8 bases from V and 4 bases from J, with 17 bases between. The CDR3 has 15 amino acids. Germline CDR1 and CDR2: LGHNT and FRNRAP. The CDR3 loop is CASIAPSVATGELFF. CDR3 nucleotide sequence: TGTGCTAGTATAGCACCCAGCGTGGCCACCGGGGAGCTGTTTTTT.

Note on this clonotype: It may be a read error: a sequence one base away is much more abundant. The DNA is left out, because the CDR3 cannot be placed on it with certainty; the CDR3 is given as TCRdb lists it. This sequence joins TRBV24-1 and TRBJ2-2; the table's D call, TRBD1, was not checked against the DNA. The germline V gene encodes CDR1 KGHDR and CDR2 SFDVKD. The CDR3 length is 16 residues, termini included. The CDR3 sequence: CATSDFGTGATGELVF.

This clonotype was counted ten times or more. The chain links TRBV20-1 to TRBJ2-7; 8 nucleotides agree with TRBD2. This CDR3 comprises 14 residues. V lost 6 bases and J lost 0; bases outside the gene matches: 7. The germline gives CDR1 DFQATT, CDR2 SNEGSKA (reference sequence). The CDR3 reads CSAIDSGSSYEQYF. CDR3 nucleotide sequence: TGCAGTGCCATAGACAGCGGGAGCTCCTACGAGCAGTACTTC.

To note about this clonotype: The germline gene is not matched at one end of the junction; a read error may be the cause. The chain uses TRBV5-1 and TRBJ2-5; possible D gene TRBD2, 6 bases. The germline V gene encodes CDR1 SGHRS and CDR2 YFSETQ. This CDR3 contains 14 residues. DNA for the CDR3: TGCGCCAGCAGATTGTTATCGTTAGCGGAGACTCAGTACTTC. Its protein is CASRLLSLAETQYF. The variable domain in full, with the rest retrieved from reference TRBV5-1 and TRBJ2-5, is KAGVTQTPRYLIKTRGQQVTLSCSPISGHRSVSWYQQTPGQGLQFLFEYFSETQRNKGNFPGRFSGRQFSNSRSEMNVSTLELGDSALYLCASRLLSLAETQYFGPGTRLLVL.

This clonotype was observed at least ten times. J is TRBJ1-5 and V is TRBV19; D uncertain. This CDR3 spans 15 amino acids. V was trimmed by 0 bases and J by 1 base, leaving 7 bases between them. The V gene's germline CDR1 is LNHDA and CDR2 SQIVND (reference sequence). This CDR3 is CASSIDAGSNQPQHF. In DNA form, the CDR3 reads TGTGCCAGTAGTATAGATGCGGGGAGCAATCAGCCCCAGCATTTT.

Only one count was recorded for this clonotype. V and J are TRBV6-2 or TRBV6-3 and TRBJ1-2; no reliable D call. The CDR3 spans 12 residues. V was pared by 4 bases and J by 4 bases, with 7 bases between. The germline V gene has CDR1 MNHEY and CDR2 SVGEGT. For the CDR3, the DNA is TGTGCCAGCAGTTCGGATCTCTATGGCTACACCTTC. Translation: CASSSDLYGYTF.

V and J are TRBV30 and TRBJ2-2; D gene unclear. Trimming shortened V by 0 bases and J by 3 bases, and 8 bases separated the two germline ends. Germline V gene data show CDR1 as GTSNPN and CDR2 as SVGIG (reference sequence). The CDR3 has 14 amino acids. CDR3 in DNA: TGTGCCTGGAGTGTAAGGCAGGACACCGGGGAGCTGTTTTTT. Protein sequence: CAWSVRQDTGELFF.

This clonotype was found a few times. A single base separates this from a much larger clone, so it may be a read error. V gene TRBV6-1 combines with J gene TRBJ2-5; a possible D gene is TRBD2 (5 bases). The CDR3 has 12 residues. In germline, CDR1 is MNHNS, CDR2 SASEGT. Trimming shortened V by 10 bases and J by 4 bases, and 13 bases separated the two germline ends. The CDR3 here is CAIGGYPETQYF. The CDR3 coding sequence is TGTGCCATCGGCGGGTACCCAGAGACCCAGTACTTC.

This clonotype was detected ten times or more. The V and J genes are TRBV4-2 and TRBJ2-7; 7 positions agree with TRBD1. The V gene's germline CDR1 is LGHNA and CDR2 YNFKEQ. CDR3 length: 15 amino acids. Germline trimming cut 1 base from V and 6 bases from J; bases unmatched to any gene: 9. The CDR3 protein is CASSQGRQGPPEQYF. The CDR3 DNA follows: TGTGCCAGCAGCCAAGGGAGACAGGGTCCTCCCGAGCAGTACTTC.

The sample holds many counts of this clonotype. This chain uses TRBV7-2 with TRBJ2-5; D is possibly TRBD1 or TRBD2 (5 bases each). This CDR3 has 12 residues. The V end lost 6 bases, the J end lost 9 bases, and 14 bases lay between the germline ends. The germline CDR1 and CDR2 sequences are SGHTA and FQGNSA. CDR3 sequence reads: CASRPTGAAQYF. Written as DNA, the CDR3 is TGTGCCAGCAGGCCTACCGGGGCCGCCCAGTACTTC.